The present entry profiles one T cell receptor beta chain with its context. Its antigen is unknown. In germline, CDR1 is MNHEY, CDR2 SVGAGI. This CDR3 has 15 residues. Unmatched junction bases numbered 6, after V lost 4 bases and J lost 1 base. This sample was taken from a study of CD8 T cells in ankylosing spondylitis. TCRdb passed the 5' RACE reads through MiXCR, listing each CDR3 protein once. The sample lists 250,000 to 350,000 distinct CDR3 sequences, 20% occurring once. General observations from the study: Seven to nine highly homologous variants made up a TCR beta motif that seemed to typify ankylosing spondylitis blood.

This chain links TRBV6-5 with TRBJ2-5; the match to TRBD2 covers 7 bases. The receptor was isolated from a male donor with ankylosing spondylitis or in good health (not recorded which). The sequenced material came from blood, either unsorted or a sorted T cell fraction (not recorded which). The CDR3 bases are TGTGCCAGCAGTTTAGCGGGCAGAAGCCAAGAGACCCAGTACTTC. Translated: CASSLAGRSQETQYF.